Listed here are 2 T cell receptor beta chains from one sample, sequenced in a study of cytotoxic CD8 clonotypes in ibrutinib-treated CLL. The assay was immunoSEQ multiplex PCR, and TCRdb's table has in-frame clones only and misses some. This table holds some 170,000 clones, roughly 84% found once. Source: PBMCs, taken at disease progression, from a patient treated with ibrutinib. The receptors come from a human donor with chronic lymphocytic leukemia.

This chain uses TRBV7-8 with TRBJ1-1, with no clear D. CDR1 and CDR2 (germline): SGHVS, FQNEAQ. The ends were cut back, 5 bases at V and 3 bases at J, with 19 bases in the middle. The CDR3 length is 16 residues. The CDR3 DNA sequence: TGTGCCAGCAGCGTTAGAGTCTCGGCCCGGGACACTGAAGCTTTCTTT. Translated: CASSVRVSARDTEAFF. Supplemented by reference TRBV7-8 and TRBJ1-1, the full variable domain reads GAGVSQSPRYKVAKRGQDVALRCDPISGHVSLFWYQQALGQGPEFLTYFQNEAQLDKSGLPSDRFFAERPEGSVSTLKIQRTQQEDSAVYLCASSVRVSARDTEAFFGQGTRLTVV.

The chain uses TRBV19 and TRBJ2-7; TRBD1 matches 7 bases. V lost 1 base and J lost 3; bases outside the gene matches: 9. Germline assignment: CDR1 LNHDA and CDR2 SQIVND (reference sequence). CDR3 length: 16 amino acids. CDR3 coding DNA: TGTGCCAGTAGTATAGCGTGGCAGGGGGAGATCTACGAGCAGTACTTC. Protein sequence: CASSIAWQGEIYEQYF.